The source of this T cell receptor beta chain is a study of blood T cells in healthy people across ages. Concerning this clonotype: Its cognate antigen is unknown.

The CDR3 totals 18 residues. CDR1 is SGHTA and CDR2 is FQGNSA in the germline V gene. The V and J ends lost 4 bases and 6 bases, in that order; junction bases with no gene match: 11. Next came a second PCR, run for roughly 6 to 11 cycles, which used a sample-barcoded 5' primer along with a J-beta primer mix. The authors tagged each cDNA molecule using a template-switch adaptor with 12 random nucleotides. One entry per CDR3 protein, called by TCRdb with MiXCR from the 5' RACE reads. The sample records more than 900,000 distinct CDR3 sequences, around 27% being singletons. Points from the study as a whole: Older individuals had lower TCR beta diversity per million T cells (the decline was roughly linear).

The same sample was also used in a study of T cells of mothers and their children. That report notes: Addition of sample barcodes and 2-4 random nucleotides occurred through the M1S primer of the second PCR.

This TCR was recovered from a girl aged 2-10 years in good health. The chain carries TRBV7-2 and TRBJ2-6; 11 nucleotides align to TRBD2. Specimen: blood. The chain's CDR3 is CASSSEGLADLTANVLTF. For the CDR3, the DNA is TGTGCCAGCAGCTCGGAGGGACTAGCGGACTTAACGGCCAACGTCCTGACTTTC. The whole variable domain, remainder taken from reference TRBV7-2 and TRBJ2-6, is GAGVSQSPSNKVTEKGKDVELRCDPISGHTALYWYRQSLGQGLEFLIYFQGNSAPDKSGLPSDRFSAERTGGSVSTLTIQRTQQEDSAVYLCASSSEGLADLTANVLTFGAGSRLTVL.